Listed below are T cell receptor beta chains from one sample, sequenced in a study of T cells in Graves' hyperthyroidism and ophthalmopathy. TCRdb re-called the multiplex PCR reads through MiXCR, storing one row per CDR3 protein. The sample consists of around 300,000 distinct CDR3 sequences, roughly 13% of them appearing once. Sequenced input: blood. The receptors derive from a woman aged 25-40 years with Graves' hyperthyroidism that later progressed to Graves' ophthalmopathy. The CDR3 runs from the conserved cysteine through the conserved F or W. A D gene is named only where the DNA matches it firmly. Only some rows state a clone size, as once, few, many or a class for expanded clones.

V gene: TRBV4-3
J gene: TRBJ2-5
clone size: many
D gene: TRBD2
CDR3 protein: CASSQGTSGHQETQYF
CDR3 DNA: TGCGCCAGCAGCCAGGGGACTAGCGGGCATCAAGAGACCCAGTACTTC

V gene: TRBV20-1
J gene: TRBJ2-3
clone size: few
D gene: NA
CDR3 protein: CSARDPRTSDTQYF
CDR3 DNA: TGCAGTGCTAGAGACCCCCGGACGTCAGATACGCAGTATTTT

V gene: TRBV28
J gene: TRBJ1-1
clone size: many
D gene: NA
CDR3 protein: CASTETQTARAFF
CDR3 DNA: TGTGCCAGCACCGAGACCCAGACCGCGAGGGCTTTCTTT

V gene: TRBV29-1
J gene: TRBJ2-7
clone size: NA
D gene: TRBD2
CDR3 protein: CSVVAGAYEQYF
CDR3 DNA: TGCAGCGTTGTGGCGGGGGCCTACGAGCAGTACTTC

V gene: TRBV10-3
J gene: TRBJ2-2
clone size: many
D gene: TRBD1
CDR3 protein: CAAETRTGGTGELFF
CDR3 DNA: TGTGCCGCCGAGACCAGGACAGGGGGCACCGGGGAGCTGTTTTTT

V gene: TRBV5-6
J gene: TRBJ2-5
clone size: many
D gene: NA
CDR3 protein: CASSLRQAGMETQYF
CDR3 DNA: TGTGCCAGCAGCTTGAGGCAGGCGGGGATGGAGACCCAGTACTTC

V gene: TRBV10-3
J gene: TRBJ2-5
clone size: NA
D gene: TRBD1
CDR3 protein: CAISAQQGGQETQYF
CDR3 DNA: TGTGCCATCAGTGCCCAACAGGGGGGTCAAGAGACCCAGTACTTC

V gene: TRBV6-2/TRBV6-3
J gene: TRBJ2-7
clone size: many
D gene: NA
CDR3 protein: CASRTGRDRLSYEQYF
CDR3 DNA: TGTGCCAGCAGAACCGGGCGGGACAGACTTTCCTACGAGCAGTACTTC

V gene: TRBV7-9
J gene: TRBJ1-1
clone size: NA
D gene: NA
CDR3 protein: CASSYSTGTEAFF
CDR3 DNA: TGCGCCAGCAGTTATTCTACAGGCACTGAAGCTTTCTTT

V gene: TRBV5-6
J gene: TRBJ2-5
clone size: few
D gene: TRBD2
CDR3 protein: CASPLLYGREWETQYF
CDR3 DNA: TGTGCCAGCCCGCTCCTCTACGGGAGGGAATGGGAGACCCAGTACTTC

V gene: TRBV18
J gene: TRBJ2-3
clone size: many
D gene: NA
CDR3 protein: CASSQRRELPDTQYF
CDR3 DNA: TGTGCCAGCTCACAGAGACGGGAGTTGCCAGATACGCAGTATTTT

V gene: TRBV27
J gene: TRBJ1-1
clone size: NA
D gene: TRBD1
CDR3 protein: CASSPWTGAEAFF
CDR3 DNA: TGTGCCAGCAGTCCCTGGACAGGGGCTGAAGCTTTCTTT

V gene: TRBV5-8
J gene: TRBJ1-6
clone size: NA
D gene: TRBD1
CDR3 protein: CASSGENRGINSPLHF
CDR3 DNA: TGTGCCAGCAGCGGGGAGAACAGGGGGATAAATTCACCCCTCCACTTT

V gene: TRBV4-1
J gene: TRBJ2-3
clone size: many
D gene: NA
CDR3 protein: CASSQDQWVSADTQYF
CDR3 DNA: TGCGCCAGCAGCCAAGATCAATGGGTTAGCGCAGATACGCAGTATTTT

V gene: TRBV6-2/TRBV6-3
J gene: TRBJ2-3
clone size: many
D gene: NA
CDR3 protein: CASSYPEGNTDTQYF
CDR3 DNA: TGTGCCAGCAGTTATCCGGAGGGGAACACAGATACGCAGTATTTT

V gene: TRBV19
J gene: TRBJ2-3
clone size: many
D gene: TRBD2
CDR3 protein: CASSKAGRPSSTDTQYF
CDR3 DNA: TGTGCCAGTAGTAAAGCGGGACGGCCGTCTAGCACAGATACGCAGTATTTT

V gene: TRBV15
J gene: TRBJ2-7
clone size: many
D gene: NA
CDR3 protein: CATSRAAGTSAEQYF
CDR3 DNA: TGTGCCACCAGCAGGGCAGCCGGAACGTCCGCCGAGCAGTACTTC

V gene: TRBV27
J gene: TRBJ2-2
clone size: NA
D gene: NA
CDR3 protein: CASSSRGGQDAGELFF
CDR3 DNA: TGTGCCAGCAGCTCCCGAGGAGGGCAGGACGCCGGGGAGCTGTTTTTT

V gene: TRBV9
J gene: TRBJ1-2
clone size: NA
D gene: NA
CDR3 protein: CASSNNRPNYGYTF
CDR3 DNA: TGTGCCAGCAGTAATAACAGGCCTAACTATGGCTACACCTTC

V gene: TRBV19
J gene: TRBJ2-3
clone size: NA
D gene: TRBD1
CDR3 protein: CASSNEQGARDTQYF
CDR3 DNA: TGTGCCAGTAGTAACGAACAGGGGGCGAGGGATACGCAGTATTTT

V gene: TRBV15
J gene: TRBJ1-3
clone size: NA
D gene: NA
CDR3 protein: CATEQGYGNTIYF
CDR3 DNA: TGTGCCACCGAACAGGGCTATGGAAACACCATATATTTT

V gene: TRBV12-3/TRBV12-4
J gene: TRBJ2-4
clone size: NA
D gene: TRBD1
CDR3 protein: CASSTGTGETKNIQYF
CDR3 DNA: TGTGCCAGCAGCACCGGGACAGGGGAGACCAAAAACATTCAGTACTTC

V gene: TRBV4-3
J gene: TRBJ2-1
clone size: many
D gene: NA
CDR3 protein: CASSPEGAGYNEQFF
CDR3 DNA: TGCGCCAGCAGCCCTGAGGGGGCGGGGTACAATGAGCAGTTCTTC

V gene: TRBV6-5
J gene: TRBJ2-3
clone size: many
D gene: TRBD2
CDR3 protein: CASSYSIFAGVNQYF
CDR3 DNA: TGTGCCAGCAGTTACTCGATATTCGCGGGAGTGAATCAGTATTTT

V gene: TRBV7-3
J gene: TRBJ2-7
clone size: NA
D gene: NA
CDR3 protein: CASSLSVESYEQYF
CDR3 DNA: TGTGCCAGCAGCTTATCGGTGGAGTCCTACGAGCAGTACTTC

V gene: TRBV4-2
J gene: TRBJ2-7
clone size: many
D gene: NA
CDR3 protein: CASSQVASASSSYEQYF
CDR3 DNA: TGTGCCAGCAGCCAAGTGGCTAGCGCCTCGAGCTCCTACGAGCAGTACTTC

V gene: TRBV20-1
J gene: TRBJ2-7
clone size: NA
D gene: TRBD2
CDR3 protein: CSAAGTSGRVGYEQYF
CDR3 DNA: TGCAGTGCAGCCGGGACTAGCGGGAGAGTTGGCTACGAGCAGTACTTC

V gene: TRBV18
J gene: TRBJ1-4
clone size: few
D gene: NA
CDR3 protein: CASSPGQTGNEKLFF
CDR3 DNA: TGTGCCAGCTCACCAGGGCAGACAGGCAATGAAAAACTGTTTTTT

V gene: TRBV29-1
J gene: TRBJ1-1
clone size: few
D gene: NA
CDR3 protein: CSVVSRSEAFF
CDR3 DNA: TGCAGCGTTGTATCCAGGAGTGAAGCTTTCTTT

V gene: TRBV30
J gene: TRBJ1-2
clone size: many
D gene: NA
CDR3 protein: CAWSQAGRRTDGYTF
CDR3 DNA: TGTGCCTGGAGTCAAGCGGGGCGCCGGACTGATGGCTACACCTTC

V gene: TRBV20-1
J gene: TRBJ1-1
clone size: many
D gene: NA
CDR3 protein: CSALIELVNTEAFF
CDR3 DNA: TGCAGTGCGCTTATAGAGTTGGTGAACACTGAAGCTTTCTTT

V gene: TRBV6-2/TRBV6-3
J gene: TRBJ2-1
clone size: NA
D gene: TRBD2
CDR3 protein: CASSSSSSGYEQFF
CDR3 DNA: TGTGCCAGCAGTTCATCCTCTAGCGGCTATGAGCAGTTCTTC

V gene: TRBV4-3
J gene: TRBJ2-7
clone size: NA
D gene: NA
CDR3 protein: CASSQDRDFSYEQYF
CDR3 DNA: TGCGCCAGCAGCCAAGATCGGGACTTTTCCTACGAGCAGTACTTC

V gene: TRBV24-1
J gene: TRBJ2-1
clone size: many
D gene: TRBD1
CDR3 protein: CATNLGQGHEQFF
CDR3 DNA: TGTGCCACCAACCTGGGACAGGGACATGAGCAGTTCTTC

V gene: TRBV30
J gene: TRBJ2-3
clone size: many
D gene: NA
CDR3 protein: CAWQSADTQYF
CDR3 DNA: TGTGCCTGGCAAAGTGCAGATACGCAGTATTTT

V gene: TRBV28
J gene: TRBJ2-5
clone size: many
D gene: NA
CDR3 protein: CATSGKSLATTQYF
CDR3 DNA: TGTGCCACCTCCGGTAAAAGCCTCGCGACGACCCAGTACTTC

V gene: TRBV11-2
J gene: TRBJ2-7
clone size: many
D gene: NA
CDR3 protein: CASSEDWIPGEQYF
CDR3 DNA: TGTGCCAGCAGCGAAGACTGGATCCCGGGGGAGCAGTACTTC

V gene: TRBV28
J gene: TRBJ1-2
clone size: many
D gene: NA
CDR3 protein: CASSPGQNYYGYTF
CDR3 DNA: TGTGCCAGCAGCCCCGGACAGAATTACTATGGCTACACCTTC

V gene: TRBV5-6
J gene: TRBJ2-1
clone size: few
D gene: NA
CDR3 protein: CASSLAGGGNEQVF
CDR3 DNA: TGTGCCAGCAGCTTGGCCGGGGGTGGCAATGAGCAGGTCTTC

V gene: TRBV28
J gene: TRBJ2-4
clone size: NA
D gene: TRBD1
CDR3 protein: CASSPTATGGAYF
CDR3 DNA: TGTGCCAGCAGTCCAACTGCCACAGGGGGCGCGTACTTC

V gene: TRBV7-2
J gene: TRBJ1-2
clone size: many
D gene: TRBD1
CDR3 protein: CASSYGQGSYGYTF
CDR3 DNA: TGTGCCAGCAGCTACGGACAGGGCAGCTATGGCTACACCTTC

V gene: TRBV28
J gene: TRBJ2-5
clone size: many
D gene: NA
CDR3 protein: CASRGDWGETQYF
CDR3 DNA: TGTGCCAGCAGAGGAGATTGGGGAGAGACCCAGTACTTC

V gene: TRBV2
J gene: TRBJ1-1
clone size: many
D gene: NA
CDR3 protein: CASSEAGDMGYTEAFF
CDR3 DNA: TGTGCCAGCAGTGAAGCGGGGGACATGGGGTACACTGAAGCTTTCTTT

V gene: TRBV27
J gene: TRBJ2-2
clone size: many
D gene: NA
CDR3 protein: CASSLWGRENTGELFF
CDR3 DNA: TGTGCCAGCAGTTTATGGGGCCGGGAAAACACCGGGGAGCTGTTTTTT

V gene: TRBV7-9
J gene: TRBJ2-2
clone size: NA
D gene: NA
CDR3 protein: CASSTDRLRKPTGELFF
CDR3 DNA: TGTGCCAGCAGCACAGACAGGCTCCGGAAACCCACCGGGGAGCTGTTTTTT

V gene: TRBV15
J gene: TRBJ1-1
clone size: many
D gene: TRBD1
CDR3 protein: CATSREAGGISEAFF
CDR3 DNA: TGTGCCACCAGCAGAGAGGCAGGGGGCATCTCTGAAGCTTTCTTT

V gene: TRBV5-1
J gene: TRBJ1-1
clone size: many
D gene: TRBD1
CDR3 protein: CASSKTGVEGMNTEAFF
CDR3 DNA: TGCGCCAGCAGCAAAACAGGGGTGGAAGGAATGAACACTGAAGCTTTCTTT

V gene: TRBV18
J gene: TRBJ1-5
clone size: many
D gene: NA
CDR3 protein: CASSPGANNQPQHF
CDR3 DNA: TGTGCCAGCTCACCAGGGGCTAACAATCAGCCCCAGCATTTT